Given below is one T cell receptor (beta chain) in context. The sample originates from a study of blood T cell repertoires in COVID-19. Looking at the study overall: Italy, Spain and the United States were the sources of the convalescent and acute COVID-19 samples. Sample material is recorded as cDNA or gDNA derived from T cells, B-cell-depleted T cells, or PBMCs.

The repertoire was sequenced with immunoSEQ multiplex PCR; TCRdb's copy has only in-frame clones and lacks some. The repertoire consists of some 31,000 clones, with less than 90% occurring once and the leading ten covering approximately 18%. The source of this sequence is a woman aged 55-75 years with active COVID-19. The sequencing sample was made of peripheral blood.

The CDR3 spells CASSNARTRGYNEQFF. The CDR3 nucleotides read TGTGCCAGCAGCAATGCCCGGACTAGAGGGTACAATGAGCAGTTCTTC. The chain has TRBV7-8 and TRBJ2-1; TRBD2 matches at 7 bases. This CDR3 has 16 residues. With 5 bases clipped from V and 4 bases from J, the junction kept 11 bases outside the gene matches. The germline gives CDR1 SGHVS, CDR2 FQNEAQ.